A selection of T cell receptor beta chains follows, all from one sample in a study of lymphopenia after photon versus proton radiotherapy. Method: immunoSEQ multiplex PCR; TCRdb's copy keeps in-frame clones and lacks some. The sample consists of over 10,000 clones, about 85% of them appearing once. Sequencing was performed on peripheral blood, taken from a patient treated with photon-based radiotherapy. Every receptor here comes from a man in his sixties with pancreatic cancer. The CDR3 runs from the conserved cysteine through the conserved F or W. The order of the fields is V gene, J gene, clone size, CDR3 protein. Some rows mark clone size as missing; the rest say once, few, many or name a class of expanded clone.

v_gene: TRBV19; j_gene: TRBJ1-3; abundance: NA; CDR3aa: CASSIQGADTIYF
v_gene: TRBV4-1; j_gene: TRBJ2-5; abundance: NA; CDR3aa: CASSQDQASGGPGKTQYF
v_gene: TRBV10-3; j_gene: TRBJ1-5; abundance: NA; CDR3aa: CAIGDSNQPQHF
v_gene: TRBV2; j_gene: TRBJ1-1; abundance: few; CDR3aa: CASRGRFMNTEAFF
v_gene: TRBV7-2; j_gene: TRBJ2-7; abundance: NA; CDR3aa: CASSFSWRYEQYF
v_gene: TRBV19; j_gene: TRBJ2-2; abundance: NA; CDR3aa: CASRQGNTGELFF
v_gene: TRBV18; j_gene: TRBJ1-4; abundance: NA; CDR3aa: CASSPNRPGGPTNEKLFF
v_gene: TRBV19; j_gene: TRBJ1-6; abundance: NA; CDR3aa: CASSISGPKNSPLHF
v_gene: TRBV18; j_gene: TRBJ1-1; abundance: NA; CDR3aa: CASSLGGQGYTEAFF
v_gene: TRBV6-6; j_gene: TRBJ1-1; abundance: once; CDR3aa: CASNRQWAMNTEAFF
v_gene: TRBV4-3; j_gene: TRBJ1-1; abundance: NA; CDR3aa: CASSQLTVNTEAFF
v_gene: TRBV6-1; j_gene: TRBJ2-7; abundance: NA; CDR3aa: CASSEGLVPSYEQYF
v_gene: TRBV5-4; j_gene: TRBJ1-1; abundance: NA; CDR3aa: CASSRELTGANTEAFF